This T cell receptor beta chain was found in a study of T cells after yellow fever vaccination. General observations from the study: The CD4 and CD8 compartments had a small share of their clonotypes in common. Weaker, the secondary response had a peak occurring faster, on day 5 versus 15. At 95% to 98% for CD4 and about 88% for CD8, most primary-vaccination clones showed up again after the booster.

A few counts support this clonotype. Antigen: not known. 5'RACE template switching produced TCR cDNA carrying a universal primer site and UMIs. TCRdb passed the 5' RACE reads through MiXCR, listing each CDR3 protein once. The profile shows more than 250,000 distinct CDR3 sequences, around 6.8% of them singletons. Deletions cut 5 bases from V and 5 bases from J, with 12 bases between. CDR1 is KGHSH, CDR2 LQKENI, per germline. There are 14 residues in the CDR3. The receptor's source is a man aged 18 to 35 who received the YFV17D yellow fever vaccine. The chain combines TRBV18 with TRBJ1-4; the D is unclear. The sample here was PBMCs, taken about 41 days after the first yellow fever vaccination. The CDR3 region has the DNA TGTGCCAGCTCAAACGGACCCGAAAATGAAAAACTGTTTTTT. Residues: CASSNGPENEKLFF. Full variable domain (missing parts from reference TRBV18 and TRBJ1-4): NAGVMQNPRHLVRRRGQEARLRCSPMKGHSHVYWYRQLPEEGLKFMVYLQKENIIDESGMPKERFSAEFPKEGPSILRIQQVVRGDSAAYFCASSNGPENEKLFFGSGTQLSVL.